Each of the 3 T cell receptor beta chains below was sequenced from the same sample in a study of cytotoxic CD8 clonotypes in ibrutinib-treated CLL. TCRdb's table, derived via immunoSEQ multiplex PCR, lists solely in-frame clones and lacks some. The sample contains approximately 22,000 clones, over 70% of which appear only once. The starting material was PBMCs, obtained before ibrutinib treatment. The receptor set was obtained from a human donor with chronic lymphocytic leukemia.

This chain links TRBV28 with TRBJ1-2; D gene ambiguous. The V end was cut by 4 bases, the J end by 4 bases, with 7 bases between. Germline CDR1 MDHEN, CDR2 SYDVKM. The CDR3 spans 12 residues. For the CDR3, the DNA is TGTGCCAGCAGTTCAGACCTCTATGGCTACACCTTC. It codes for CASSSDLYGYTF.

The chain employs TRBV28 and TRBJ1-1, with a weak D call TRBD1 (6 bases). The CDR3 extends over 14 amino acids. Germline CDR1 reads MDHEN; CDR2 reads SYDVKM. Trimming pared 5 bases from V and 3 bases from J, leaving 13 bases between. CDR3 region: CASSLYRDYTEAFF. CDR3 in DNA: TGTGCCAGCAGTCTCTACAGGGATTACACTGAAGCTTTCTTT.

This clone is medium-sized within its sample. The chain carries TRBV5-5 and TRBJ1-2; no firm D call. CDR3 size: 14 residues. Germline assignment: CDR1 SGHKS and CDR2 YYEKEE (reference sequence). The ends were cut back, 4 bases at V and 5 bases at J, with 15 bases in the middle. CDR3 sequence (DNA): TGTGCCAGCAGCACCCGGCCAGAAGCATATGGCTACACCTTC. Protein sequence: CASSTRPEAYGYTF. The full variable domain, completed using reference TRBV5-5 and TRBJ1-2, is DAGVTQSPTHLIKTRGQQVTLRCSPISGHKSVSWYQQVLGQGPQFIFQYYEKEERGRGNFPDRFSARQFPNYSSELNVNALLLGDSALYLCASSTRPEAYGYTFGSGTRLTVV.